Only one count was recorded for the clone carrying this TCR beta chain. Its specificity is unknown. The data originate from a study of PD-1 blockade in classical Hodgkin lymphoma. General study findings and limits: Lower baseline TCR diversity was reported for newly diagnosed patients than for healthy donors. There was a significant rise in CD4+ TCR diversity by C4D1, with no such rise for CD8+.

Between the trimmed V and J ends, which lost 4 bases and 4 bases, there was a span of 8 bases. The CDR3 consists of 12 residues. Per the germline V gene, CDR1 is SGDLS and CDR2 is YYNGEE. Following autologous stem cell transplantation, relapse occurred in every patient, and exposure to brentuximab vedotin varied. Here immunoSEQ multiplex PCR was the method, and the copy in TCRdb shows in-frame clones only, minus some. The sample lists 72,000 or so clones; about 93% were seen once. The chain combines TRBV9 with TRBJ1-2; D ambiguous. The receptor's source is a human donor with classical Hodgkin lymphoma. This specimen was peripheral blood mononuclear cells (PBMCs), taken at baseline. This CDR3 reads CASSSNIYGYTF. The CDR3 DNA reads TGTGCCAGCAGCTCCAATATCTATGGCTACACCTTC.